This TCR beta chain emerged from a study of cytomegalovirus exposure and HLA in healthy donors. This clone came up a few times. Every donor was a healthy person donating bone marrow. The PCR made use of 60 Vbeta and 13 Jbeta primers. Sequencing was performed with immunoSEQ multiplex PCR; in TCRdb, only in-frame clones are kept and a portion is missing. The sample has about 130,000 clones, about four fifths seen once. The CDR3 covers 15 residues. The germline gives CDR1 PRHDT, CDR2 FYEKMQ (reference sequence). The V gene lost 5 bases and the J gene lost 7 bases, with 18 bases spanning the gap. Material: PBMCs. The chain is built from TRBV13 and TRBJ2-1; TRBD2 is a possible D gene (5 bases). This clonotype originated in a man between 18 and 29 years old in good health and CMV-seronegative. For the CDR3, the DNA is TGTGCCAGCAGCACCCAAGCCGCCCGCGGGAATGAGCAGTTCTTC. This sequence encodes CASSTQAARGNEQFF.